The next 12 T cell receptor beta chains were all read from a single sample in a study of shared clonotypes between healthy human individuals. Repertoires were generated with immunoSEQ multiplex PCR, while TCRdb's copy carries only in-frame clones and drops some. The sample consists of approximately 1,500,000 clones, approximately 98% of them appearing once. Sequenced: naive CD4+ T cells sorted from blood. Subset specified: CD45RA+ positively selected. The receptors originated from a young man in good health.

CDR3 coding DNA: TGTGCCAGCAGTGAACCCGGCCAGGGGCTAGGGGAGACCCAGTACTTC. It translates to CASSEPGQGLGETQYF. V gene TRBV2 combines with J gene TRBJ2-5; possibly TRBD1 for D (6 bases). This CDR3 region has 16 residues. Germline V lookup: CDR1 SNHLY, CDR2 FYNNEI. Trimming stripped 2 bases from V and 5 bases from J, with 18 bases between.

The V gene is TRBV5-1, the J gene TRBJ2-7; 7 bases fit TRBD1. This CDR3 is 14 amino acids long. In germline, CDR1 is SGHRS, CDR2 YFSETQ. The J segment lost 6 bases and the V segment lost 4 bases, leaving 10 bases of the junction unmatched. The CDR3 protein is CASSVSTGVGEQYF. For the CDR3, the DNA is TGCGCCAGCAGCGTATCAACAGGGGTCGGCGAGCAGTACTTC.

The V and J genes are TRBV7-9 and TRBJ2-1; 8 bases match TRBD2. V trimming: 4 bases; J trimming: 8 bases; junction bases outside the gene matches: 16. The CDR3 covers 17 residues. Germline lookup yields CDR1 SEHNR and CDR2 FQNEAQ (reference sequence). CDR3 sequence: CASSSPPGRAFGDEQFF. DNA of the CDR3: TGTGCCAGCAGCTCCCCTCCCGGGAGGGCCTTCGGTGATGAGCAGTTCTTC.

The chain carries TRBV7-8 and TRBJ2-7; 7 positions agree with TRBD2. The V segment lost 4 bases and the J segment 3 bases; nucleotides outside the gene matches: 9. There are 15 residues in the CDR3. Germline-derived CDR1 and CDR2 are SGHVS and FQNEAQ. Here the CDR3 reads CASSSTLADVYEQYF. The CDR3 coding sequence is TGTGCCAGCAGCTCAACTCTAGCGGACGTCTACGAGCAGTACTTC.

The chain joins TRBV10-1 to TRBJ2-7, with D perhaps matching TRBD1 (5 bases). The CDR3 contains 14 residues. V shed 0 bases and J shed 5 bases, with 11 bases lying between them. Germline CDR1 is WNHNN and CDR2 is SYGVQD (reference sequence). CDR3 nucleotides: TGCGCCAGCAGTGAGTCATCCAGGGCCCACGAGCAGTACTTC. It codes for CASSESSRAHEQYF.

The J gene is TRBJ1-5, the V gene TRBV19; tentatively, D is TRBD1 (5 bases). Looked up from germline, CDR1 is LNHDA and CDR2 is SQIVND (reference sequence). This CDR3 spans 15 amino acids. Trimming took off 0 bases at V and 7 bases at J, with 13 bases between the two ends. The CDR3: CASSIDHRYNQPQHF. The CDR3 nucleotides are TGTGCCAGTAGTATAGATCACAGGTACAACCAGCCCCAGCATTTT.

V usage is TRBV2 and J usage is TRBJ1-5; 9 bases are a match to TRBD1. Losses at the gene ends were 5 bases for V and 4 bases for J; bases not matched to a gene: 6. The germline CDR1 and CDR2 sequences are SNHLY and FYNNEI. The CDR3 sequence is 15 residues long. The CDR3 bases are TGTGCCAGCAGTAACAGGGGGCAACGGAATCAGCCCCAGCATTTT. It codes for CASSNRGQRNQPQHF.

V is TRBV18 and J is TRBJ1-1, with D uncertain. Looked up from germline, CDR1 is KGHSH and CDR2 is LQKENI. The CDR3 consists of 17 residues. V shed 2 bases and J shed 2 bases, with 18 bases lying between them. This CDR3 reads CASSPTAGRVGNTEAFF. The CDR3 DNA reads as TGTGCCAGCTCACCAACAGCGGGGAGGGTAGGAAACACTGAAGCTTTCTTT. Using reference TRBV18 and TRBJ1-1 for the parts outside the CDR3, the full variable domain is NAGVMQNPRHLVRRRGQEARLRCSPMKGHSHVYWYRQLPEEGLKFMVYLQKENIIDESGMPKERFSAEFPKEGPSILRIQQVVRGDSAAYFCASSPTAGRVGNTEAFFGQGTRLTVV.

CDR3 sequence reads: CASSQTGVFYEQYF. The CDR3 DNA sequence: TGTGCCAGTAGTCAAACAGGGGTGTTCTACGAGCAGTACTTC. The rearrangement uses TRBV19 and TRBJ2-7; 7 bases match TRBD1. CDR3 length equals 14 residues. The trim removed 5 bases at V and 3 bases at J, leaving 7 bases unmatched. Germline V gives CDR1 LNHDA, CDR2 SQIVND (reference sequence).

In DNA, the CDR3 is TGTGCCAGTAGCCCTAATCCGGGACAGAGGAATGAAAAACTGTTTTTT. This translates into CASSPNPGQRNEKLFF. The chain is built from TRBV19 and TRBJ1-4, with 7 bases matching TRBD1. V shed 6 bases and J 5 bases; nucleotides not matched to a gene: 12. This CDR3 is 16 amino acids long. Germline V lookup: CDR1 LNHDA, CDR2 SQIVND (reference sequence).

The V call is TRBV20-1, the J call TRBJ1-5, with D possibly matching TRBD1 (5 bases). This CDR3 has 11 amino acids. Germline CDR1 reads DFQATT; CDR2 reads SNEGSKA (reference sequence). The V end was cut by 0 bases, the J end by 13 bases, with 10 bases between. CDR3 loop: CSARDDRHQHF. CDR3 in DNA: TGCAGTGCTAGAGATGACAGACATCAGCATTTT.

In the case of this clone: The same CDR3 also results from other DNA sequences found in this sample. The chain joins TRBV5-1 to TRBJ2-2; 9 bases align to TRBD1. Per germline, CDR1 SGHRS and CDR2 YFSETQ. With V trimmed by 5 bases and J by 0 bases, 5 bases remained unmatched. The CDR3 runs to 16 residues. The CDR3 sequence is CASSSRTGANTGELFF. DNA of the CDR3: TGCGCCAGCAGTTCAAGGACAGGGGCGAACACCGGGGAGCTGTTTTTT.